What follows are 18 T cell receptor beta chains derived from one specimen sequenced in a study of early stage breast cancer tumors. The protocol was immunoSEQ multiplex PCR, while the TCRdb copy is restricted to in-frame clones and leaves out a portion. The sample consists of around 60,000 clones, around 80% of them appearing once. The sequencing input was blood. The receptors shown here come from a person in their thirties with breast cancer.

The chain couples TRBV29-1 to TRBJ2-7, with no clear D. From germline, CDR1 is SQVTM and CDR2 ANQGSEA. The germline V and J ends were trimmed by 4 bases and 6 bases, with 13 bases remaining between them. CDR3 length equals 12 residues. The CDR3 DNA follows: TGCAGCGTTGCCGATCTGGGTACCGAGCAGTACTTC. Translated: CSVADLGTEQYF.

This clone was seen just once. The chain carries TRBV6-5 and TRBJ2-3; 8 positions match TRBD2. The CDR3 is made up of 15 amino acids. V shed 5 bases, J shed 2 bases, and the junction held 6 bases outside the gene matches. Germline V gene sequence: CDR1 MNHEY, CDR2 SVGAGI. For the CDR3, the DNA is TGTGCCAGCAGTCTAGCGGGTTACGACACAGATACGCAGTATTTT. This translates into CASSLAGYDTDTQYF.

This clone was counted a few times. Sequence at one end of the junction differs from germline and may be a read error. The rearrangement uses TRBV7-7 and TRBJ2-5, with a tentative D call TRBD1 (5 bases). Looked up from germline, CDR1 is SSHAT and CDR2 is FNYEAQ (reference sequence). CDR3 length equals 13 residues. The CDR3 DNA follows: TGTGCTAGCAGCCCCAGGGATGTGGAGACCCAGTACTTC. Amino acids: CASSPRDVETQYF.

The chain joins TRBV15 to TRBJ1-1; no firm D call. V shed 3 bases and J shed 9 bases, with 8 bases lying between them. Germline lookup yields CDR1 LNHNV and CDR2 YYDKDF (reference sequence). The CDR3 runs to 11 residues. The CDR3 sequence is CATSRGPQAFF. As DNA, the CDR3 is TGTGCCACCAGCAGGGGTCCACAAGCTTTCTTT.

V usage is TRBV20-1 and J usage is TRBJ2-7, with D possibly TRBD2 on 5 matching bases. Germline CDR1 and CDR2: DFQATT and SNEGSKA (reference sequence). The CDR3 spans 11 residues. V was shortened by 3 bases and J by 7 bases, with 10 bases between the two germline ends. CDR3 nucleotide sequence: TGCAGTGCTAGGGAGGACCCTGAGCAGTACTTC. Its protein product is CSAREDPEQYF.

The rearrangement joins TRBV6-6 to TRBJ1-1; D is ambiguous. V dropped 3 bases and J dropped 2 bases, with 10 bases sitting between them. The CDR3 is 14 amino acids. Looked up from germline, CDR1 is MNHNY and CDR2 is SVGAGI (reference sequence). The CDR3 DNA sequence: TGTGCCAGCAGTTATACAGTGTCCAACACTGAAGCTTTCTTT. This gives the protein CASSYTVSNTEAFF.

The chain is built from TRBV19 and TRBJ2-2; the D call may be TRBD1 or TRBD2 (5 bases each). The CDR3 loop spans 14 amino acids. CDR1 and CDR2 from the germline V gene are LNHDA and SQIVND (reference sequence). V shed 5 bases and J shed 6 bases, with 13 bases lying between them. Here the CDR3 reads CASSSRTGPGELFF. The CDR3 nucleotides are TGTGCCAGTAGTTCTCGGACGGGACCCGGGGAGCTGTTTTTT.

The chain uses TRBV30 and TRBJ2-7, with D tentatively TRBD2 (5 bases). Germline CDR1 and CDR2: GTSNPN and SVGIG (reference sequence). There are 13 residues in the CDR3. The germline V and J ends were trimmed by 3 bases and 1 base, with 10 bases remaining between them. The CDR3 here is CAWRATSSYEQYF. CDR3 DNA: TGTGCCTGGAGGGCAACTAGTTCCTACGAGCAGTACTTC.

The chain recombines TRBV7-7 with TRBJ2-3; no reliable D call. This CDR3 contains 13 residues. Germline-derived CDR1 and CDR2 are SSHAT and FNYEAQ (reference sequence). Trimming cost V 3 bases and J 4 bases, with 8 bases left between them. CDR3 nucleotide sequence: TGTGCCAGCAGCTTCGATCGCGCAGATACGCAGTATTTT. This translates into CASSFDRADTQYF.

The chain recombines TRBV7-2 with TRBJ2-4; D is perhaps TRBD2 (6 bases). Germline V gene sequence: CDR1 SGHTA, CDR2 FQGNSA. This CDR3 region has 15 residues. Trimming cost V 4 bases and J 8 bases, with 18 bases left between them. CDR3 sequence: CASSWGGGAMDIQYF. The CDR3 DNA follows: TGTGCCAGCAGCTGGGGTGGAGGGGCGATGGACATTCAGTACTTC.

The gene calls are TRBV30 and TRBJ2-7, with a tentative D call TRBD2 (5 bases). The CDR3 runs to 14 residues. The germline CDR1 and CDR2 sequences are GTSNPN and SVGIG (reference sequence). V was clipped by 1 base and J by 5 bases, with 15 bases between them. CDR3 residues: CAWSEDIDGDEQYF. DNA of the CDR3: TGTGCCTGGAGTGAAGACATTGACGGGGACGAGCAGTACTTC.

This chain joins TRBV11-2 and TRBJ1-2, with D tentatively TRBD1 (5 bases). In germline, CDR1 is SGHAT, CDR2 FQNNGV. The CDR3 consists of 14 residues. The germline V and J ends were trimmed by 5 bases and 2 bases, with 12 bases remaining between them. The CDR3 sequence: CASSLGLTNYGYTF. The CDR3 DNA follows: TGTGCCAGCAGCCTGGGACTGACAAACTATGGCTACACCTTC.

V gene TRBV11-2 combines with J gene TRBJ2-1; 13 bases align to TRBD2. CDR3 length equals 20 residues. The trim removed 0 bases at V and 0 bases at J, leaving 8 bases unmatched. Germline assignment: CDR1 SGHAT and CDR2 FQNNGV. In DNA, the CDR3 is TGTGCCAGCAGCTTAGATCCCGGACTAGCGGGAGAAACCTCCTACAATGAGCAGTTCTTC. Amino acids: CASSLDPGLAGETSYNEQFF.

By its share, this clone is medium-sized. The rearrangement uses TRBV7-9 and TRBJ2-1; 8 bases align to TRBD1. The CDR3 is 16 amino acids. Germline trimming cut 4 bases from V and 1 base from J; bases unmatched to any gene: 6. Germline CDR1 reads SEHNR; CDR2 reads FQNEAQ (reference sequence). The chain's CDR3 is CASSSWTGSSYNEQFF. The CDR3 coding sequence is TGTGCCAGCAGCTCTTGGACAGGGTCGTCCTACAATGAGCAGTTCTTC.

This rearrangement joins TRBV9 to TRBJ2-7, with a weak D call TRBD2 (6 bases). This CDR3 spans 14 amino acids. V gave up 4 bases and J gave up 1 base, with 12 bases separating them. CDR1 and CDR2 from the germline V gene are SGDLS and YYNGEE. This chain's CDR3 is CASSFGSGSYEQYF. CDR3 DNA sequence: TGTGCCAGCAGCTTCGGGAGCGGGTCCTACGAGCAGTACTTC.

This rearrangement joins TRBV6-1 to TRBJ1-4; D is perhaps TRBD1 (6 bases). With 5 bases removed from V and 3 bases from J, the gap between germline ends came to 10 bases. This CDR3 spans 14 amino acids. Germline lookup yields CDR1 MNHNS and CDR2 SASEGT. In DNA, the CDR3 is TGTGCCAGCAGTTCAGGGGAGGCTAATGAAAAACTGTTTTTT. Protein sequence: CASSSGEANEKLFF.

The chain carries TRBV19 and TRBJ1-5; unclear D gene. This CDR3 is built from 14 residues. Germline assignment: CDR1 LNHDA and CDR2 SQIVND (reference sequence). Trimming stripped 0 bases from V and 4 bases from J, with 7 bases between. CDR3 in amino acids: CASSIDSNNQPQHF. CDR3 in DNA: TGTGCCAGTAGTATAGACAGCAATAATCAGCCCCAGCATTTT.

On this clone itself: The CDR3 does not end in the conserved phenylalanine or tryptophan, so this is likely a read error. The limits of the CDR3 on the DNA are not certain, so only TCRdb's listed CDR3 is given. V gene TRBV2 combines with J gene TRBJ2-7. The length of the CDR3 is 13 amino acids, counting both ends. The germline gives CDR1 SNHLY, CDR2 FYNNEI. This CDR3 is CASSPRLGGIGSL.